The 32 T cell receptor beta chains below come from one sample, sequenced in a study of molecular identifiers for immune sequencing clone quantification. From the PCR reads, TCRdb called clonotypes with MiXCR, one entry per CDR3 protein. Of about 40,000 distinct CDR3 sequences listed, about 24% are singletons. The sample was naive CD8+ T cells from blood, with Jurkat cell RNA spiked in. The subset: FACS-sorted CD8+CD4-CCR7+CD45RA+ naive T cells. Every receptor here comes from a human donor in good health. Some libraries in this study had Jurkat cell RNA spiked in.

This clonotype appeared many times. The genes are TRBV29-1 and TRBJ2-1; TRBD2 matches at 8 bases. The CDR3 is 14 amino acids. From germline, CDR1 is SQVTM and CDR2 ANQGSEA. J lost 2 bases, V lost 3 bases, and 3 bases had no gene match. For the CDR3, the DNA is TGCAGCGTTGACGGACTAGCACCCTACAATGAGCAGTTCTTC. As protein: CSVDGLAPYNEQFF.

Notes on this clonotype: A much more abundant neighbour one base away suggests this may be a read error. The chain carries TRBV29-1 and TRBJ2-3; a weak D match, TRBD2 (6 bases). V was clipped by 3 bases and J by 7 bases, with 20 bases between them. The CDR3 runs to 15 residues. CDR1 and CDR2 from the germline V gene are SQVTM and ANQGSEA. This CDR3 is CSVEVKGRSANTQYF. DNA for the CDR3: TGCAGCGTTGAGGTCAAGGGGAGGAGTGCAAATACGCAGTATTTT.

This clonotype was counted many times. CDR3 nucleotide sequence: TGCGCCAGCAGGTCCGAAGCGGTCGATGAGCAGTTCTTC. It specifies CASRSEAVDEQFF. The V and J genes are TRBV5-1 and TRBJ2-1, with D possibly being TRBD2 (5 bases). Trimming removed 5 bases from V and 8 bases from J, with 14 bases in between. The CDR3 sequence is 13 residues long. Germline V lookup: CDR1 SGHRS, CDR2 YFSETQ.

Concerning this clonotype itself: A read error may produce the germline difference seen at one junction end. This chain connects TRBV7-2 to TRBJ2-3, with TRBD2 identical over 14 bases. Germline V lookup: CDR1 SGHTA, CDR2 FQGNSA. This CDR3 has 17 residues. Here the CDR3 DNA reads TGTGCCAGCAGCCTAGTGGGGGGGACTAGCGGGAGTAATACGCAGGAGTTT. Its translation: CASSLVGGTSGSNTQEF.

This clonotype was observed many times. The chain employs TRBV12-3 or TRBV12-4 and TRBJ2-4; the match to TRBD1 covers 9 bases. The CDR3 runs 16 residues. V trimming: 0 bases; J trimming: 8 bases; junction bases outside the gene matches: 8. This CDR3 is CASSLALLDRGDIQYF. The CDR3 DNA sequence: TGTGCCAGCAGTTTAGCGCTACTGGACAGGGGAGACATTCAGTACTTC.

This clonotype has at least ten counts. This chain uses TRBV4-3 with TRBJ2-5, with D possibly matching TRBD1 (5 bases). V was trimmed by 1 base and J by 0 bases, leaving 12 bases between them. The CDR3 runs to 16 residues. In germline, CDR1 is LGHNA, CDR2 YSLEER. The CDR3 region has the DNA TGCGCCAGCAGCCAAGTCACAGGACCGTACCAAGAGACCCAGTACTTC. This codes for CASSQVTGPYQETQYF.

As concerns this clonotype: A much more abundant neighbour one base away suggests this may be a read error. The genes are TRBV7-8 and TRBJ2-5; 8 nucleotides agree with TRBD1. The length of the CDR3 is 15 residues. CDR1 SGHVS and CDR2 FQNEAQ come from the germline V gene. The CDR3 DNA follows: TGTGCCAGCAGCCGCGGGACAGGAACTCAAGAGCCCCAGTACTTC. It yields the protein CASSRGTGTQEPQYF. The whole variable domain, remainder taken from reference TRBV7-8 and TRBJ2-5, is GAGVSQSPRYKVAKRGQDVALRCDPISGHVSLFWYQQALGQGPEFLTYFQNEAQLDKSGLPSDRFFAERPEGSVSTLKIQRTQQEDSAVYLCASSRGTGTQEPQYFGPGTRLLVL.

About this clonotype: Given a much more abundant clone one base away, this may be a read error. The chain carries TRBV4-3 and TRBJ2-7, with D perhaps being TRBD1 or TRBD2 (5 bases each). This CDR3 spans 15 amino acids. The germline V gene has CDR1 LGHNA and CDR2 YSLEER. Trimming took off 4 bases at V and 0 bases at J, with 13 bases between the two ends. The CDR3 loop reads CASSPSGPGSYEQYF. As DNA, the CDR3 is TGCGCCAGCAGCCCCTCGGGACCGGGCTCCTACGAGCAGTACTTC.

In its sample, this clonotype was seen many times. The CDR3 nucleotides are TGTGCCAGCAGCTTAGCTGTGGGTACCGTGGGCGAGCAGTACTTC. Amino acids: CASSLAVGTVGEQYF. V gene TRBV7-6 combines with J gene TRBJ2-7; D is unresolved. The germline V and J ends were trimmed by 0 bases and 6 bases, with 15 bases remaining between them. The CDR3 contains 15 residues. Germline V gene lookup returns CDR1 SGHVS and CDR2 FNYEAQ.

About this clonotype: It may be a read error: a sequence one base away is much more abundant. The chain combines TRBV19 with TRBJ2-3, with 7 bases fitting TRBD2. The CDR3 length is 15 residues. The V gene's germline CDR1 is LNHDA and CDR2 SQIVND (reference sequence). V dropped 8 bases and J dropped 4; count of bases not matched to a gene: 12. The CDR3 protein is CASCTGLPSSDTQYF. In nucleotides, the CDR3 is TGTGCCAGTTGTACGGGACTACCGAGTTCAGATACGCAGTATTTT.

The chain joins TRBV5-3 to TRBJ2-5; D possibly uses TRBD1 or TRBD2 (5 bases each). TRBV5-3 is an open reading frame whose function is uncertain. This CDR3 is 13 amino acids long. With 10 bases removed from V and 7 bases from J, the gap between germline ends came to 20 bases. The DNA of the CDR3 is TGTGCCGGCGGCTCGGGGCTCCGGGGGACCCAGTACTTC. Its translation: CAGGSGLRGTQYF.

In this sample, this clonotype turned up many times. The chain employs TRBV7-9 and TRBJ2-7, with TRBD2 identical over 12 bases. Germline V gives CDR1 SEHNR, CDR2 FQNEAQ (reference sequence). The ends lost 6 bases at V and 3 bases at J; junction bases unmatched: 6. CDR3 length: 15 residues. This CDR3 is CASRLWTSGNYEQYF. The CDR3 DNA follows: TGTGCCAGCAGGCTGTGGACTAGCGGGAACTACGAGCAGTACTTC.

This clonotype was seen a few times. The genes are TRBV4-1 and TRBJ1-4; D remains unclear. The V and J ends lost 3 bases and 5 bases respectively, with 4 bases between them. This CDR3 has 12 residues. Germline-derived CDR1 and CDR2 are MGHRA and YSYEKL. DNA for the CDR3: TGCGCCAGCAGCCACGGGAATGAAAAACTGTTTTTT. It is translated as CASSHGNEKLFF.

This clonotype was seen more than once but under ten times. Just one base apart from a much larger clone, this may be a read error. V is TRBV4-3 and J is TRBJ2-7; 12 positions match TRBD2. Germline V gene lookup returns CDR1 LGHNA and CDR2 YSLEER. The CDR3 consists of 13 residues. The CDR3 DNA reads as TGCGTCAGCAGCCAAGAAAGGACTAGCGGGACGATCTTC. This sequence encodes CVSSQERTSGTIF.

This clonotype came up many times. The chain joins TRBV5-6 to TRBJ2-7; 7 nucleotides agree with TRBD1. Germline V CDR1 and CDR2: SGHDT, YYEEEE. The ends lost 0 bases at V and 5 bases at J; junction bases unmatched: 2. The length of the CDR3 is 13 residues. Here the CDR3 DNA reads TGTGCCAGCAGCTTGGGACAGGGTAACGAGCAGTACTTC. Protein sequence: CASSLGQGNEQYF.

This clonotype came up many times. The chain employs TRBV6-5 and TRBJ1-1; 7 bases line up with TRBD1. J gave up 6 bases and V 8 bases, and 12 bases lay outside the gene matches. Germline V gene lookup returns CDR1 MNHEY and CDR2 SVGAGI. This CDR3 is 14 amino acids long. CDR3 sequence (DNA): TGTGCCAGCCTCAAGAGGGGGCGTTTATCTGAAGCTTTCTTT. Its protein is CASLKRGRLSEAFF.

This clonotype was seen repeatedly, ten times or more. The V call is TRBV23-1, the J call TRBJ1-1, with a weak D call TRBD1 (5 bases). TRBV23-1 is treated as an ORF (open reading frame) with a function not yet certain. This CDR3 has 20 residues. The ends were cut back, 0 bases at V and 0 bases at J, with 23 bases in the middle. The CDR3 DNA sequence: TGCGCCAGCAGTCAATCAAGCAAAGGGGACCGGCTAGGGTTGAACACTGAAGCTTTCTTT. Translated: CASSQSSKGDRLGLNTEAFF.

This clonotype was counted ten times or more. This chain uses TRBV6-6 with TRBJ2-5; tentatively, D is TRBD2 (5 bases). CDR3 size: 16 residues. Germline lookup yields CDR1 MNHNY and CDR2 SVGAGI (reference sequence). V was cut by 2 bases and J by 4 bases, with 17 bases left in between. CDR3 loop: CASSYTSGGWLETQYF. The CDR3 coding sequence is TGTGCCAGCAGTTACACGTCAGGAGGATGGTTAGAGACCCAGTACTTC.

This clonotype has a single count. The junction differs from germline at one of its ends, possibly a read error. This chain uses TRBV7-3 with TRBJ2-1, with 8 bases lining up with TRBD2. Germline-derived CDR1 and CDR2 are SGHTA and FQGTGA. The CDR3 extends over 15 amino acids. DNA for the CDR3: TGTGCCAGCAGCTACAGCGGGAGCTCCTGCAATGAGCAGTTCTTC. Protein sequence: CASSYSGSSCNEQFF. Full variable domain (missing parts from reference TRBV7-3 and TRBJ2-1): GAGVSQTPSNKVTEKGKYVELRCDPISGHTALYWYRQSLGQGPEFLIYFQGTGAADDSGLPNDRFFAVRPEGSVSTLKIQRTERGDSAVYLCASSYSGSSCNEQFFGPGTRLTVL.

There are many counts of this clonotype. The CDR3 sequence: CASSEDLRLPVNTQYF. The CDR3 bases are TGTGCCAGCAGTGAAGACCTCAGACTACCCGTGAATACGCAGTATTTT. The chain uses TRBV6-1 and TRBJ2-3; tentatively, D is TRBD2 (5 bases). Trimming removed 1 base from V and 7 bases from J, with 18 bases in between. CDR3 length: 16 amino acids. In germline, CDR1 is MNHNS, CDR2 SASEGT.

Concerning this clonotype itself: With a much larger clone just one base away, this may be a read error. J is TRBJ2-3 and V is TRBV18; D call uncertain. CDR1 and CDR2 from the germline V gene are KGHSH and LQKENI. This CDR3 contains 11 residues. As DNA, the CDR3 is TGTGCCAACTCAGAGGCAGATACGCAGTATTTT. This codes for CANSEADTQYF.

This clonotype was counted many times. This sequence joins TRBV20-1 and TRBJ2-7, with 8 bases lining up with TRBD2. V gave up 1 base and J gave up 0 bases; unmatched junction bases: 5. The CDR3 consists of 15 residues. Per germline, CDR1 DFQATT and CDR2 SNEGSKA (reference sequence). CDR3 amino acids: CSARGSGRPSYEQYF. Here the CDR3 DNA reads TGCAGTGCTAGAGGAAGCGGGAGACCCTCCTACGAGCAGTACTTC.

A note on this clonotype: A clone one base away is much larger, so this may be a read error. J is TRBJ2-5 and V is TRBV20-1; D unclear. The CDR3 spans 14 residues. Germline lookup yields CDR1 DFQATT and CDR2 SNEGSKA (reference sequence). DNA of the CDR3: TGCAGTGCTAGAGGGGTACACCCCCAAGTGACCCAGTACTTC. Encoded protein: CSARGVHPQVTQYF.

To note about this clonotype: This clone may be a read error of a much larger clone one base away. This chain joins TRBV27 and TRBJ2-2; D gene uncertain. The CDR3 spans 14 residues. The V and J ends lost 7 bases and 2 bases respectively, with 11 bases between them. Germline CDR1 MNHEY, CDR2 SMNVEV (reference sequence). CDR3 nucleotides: TGTGCCAGCAATTCGGACGTTAACACCGGGGAGCTGTTTTTT. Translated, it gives CASNSDVNTGELFF.

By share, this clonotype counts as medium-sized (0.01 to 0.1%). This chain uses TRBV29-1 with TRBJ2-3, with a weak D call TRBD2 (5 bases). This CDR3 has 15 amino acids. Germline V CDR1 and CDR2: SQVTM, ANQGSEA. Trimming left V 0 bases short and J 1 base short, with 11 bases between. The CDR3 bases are TGCAGCGTTGAAGATCTGGGGAGCCGCACAGATACGCAGTATTTT. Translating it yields CSVEDLGSRTDTQYF.

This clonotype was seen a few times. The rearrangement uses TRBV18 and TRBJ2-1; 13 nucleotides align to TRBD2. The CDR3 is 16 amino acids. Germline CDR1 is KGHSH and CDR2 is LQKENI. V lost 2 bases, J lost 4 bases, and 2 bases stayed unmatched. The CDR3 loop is CASSPWTSGSYNEQFF. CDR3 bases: TGTGCCAGCTCACCATGGACTAGCGGGAGTTACAATGAGCAGTTCTTC.

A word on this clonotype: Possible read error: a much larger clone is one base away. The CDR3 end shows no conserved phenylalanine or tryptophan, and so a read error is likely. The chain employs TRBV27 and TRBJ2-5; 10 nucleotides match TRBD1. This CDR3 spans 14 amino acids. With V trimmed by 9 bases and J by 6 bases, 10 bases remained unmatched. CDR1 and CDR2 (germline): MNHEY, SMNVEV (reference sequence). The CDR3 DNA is TGTGCCAGTGGGGACAGGGGCCCGCCGAAGACCCAGTACTCC. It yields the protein CASGDRGPPKTQYS.

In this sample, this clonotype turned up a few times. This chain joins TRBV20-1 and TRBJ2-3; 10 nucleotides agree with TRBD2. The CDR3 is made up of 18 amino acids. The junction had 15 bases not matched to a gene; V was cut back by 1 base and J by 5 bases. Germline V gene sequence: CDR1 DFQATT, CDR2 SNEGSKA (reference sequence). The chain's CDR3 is CSARGFPASGSRQDTQYF. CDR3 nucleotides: TGCAGTGCTAGAGGCTTCCCGGCTAGCGGGAGCCGTCAAGATACGCAGTATTTT.

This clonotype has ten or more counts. Here the CDR3 reads CASSPGLAMDTQYF. In nucleotides, the CDR3 is TGTGCCAGCAGCCCGGGACTAGCTATGGATACGCAGTATTTT. V and J are TRBV27 and TRBJ2-3, with 9 bases that match TRBD2. The V segment lost 6 bases and the J segment 6 bases; nucleotides outside the gene matches: 7. Germline V CDR1 and CDR2: MNHEY, SMNVEV (reference sequence). The CDR3 has 14 residues.

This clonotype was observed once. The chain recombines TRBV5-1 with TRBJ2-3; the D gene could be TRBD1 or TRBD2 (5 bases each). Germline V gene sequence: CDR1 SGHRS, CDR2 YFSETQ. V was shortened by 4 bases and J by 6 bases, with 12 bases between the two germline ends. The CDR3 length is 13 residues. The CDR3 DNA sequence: TGCGCCAGCAGCCTGGGACCTTGGGATACGCAGTATTTT. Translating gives CASSLGPWDTQYF.

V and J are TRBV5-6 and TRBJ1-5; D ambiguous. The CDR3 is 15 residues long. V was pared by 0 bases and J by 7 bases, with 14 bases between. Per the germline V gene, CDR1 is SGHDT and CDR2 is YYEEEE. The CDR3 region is CASSLGDSQFQPQHF. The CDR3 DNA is TGTGCCAGCAGCTTGGGCGATTCCCAATTCCAGCCCCAGCATTTT.

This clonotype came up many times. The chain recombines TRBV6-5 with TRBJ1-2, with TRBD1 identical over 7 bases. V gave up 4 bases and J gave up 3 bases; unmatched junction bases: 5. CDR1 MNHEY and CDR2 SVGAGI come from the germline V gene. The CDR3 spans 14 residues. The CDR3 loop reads CASSFTGTDYGYTF. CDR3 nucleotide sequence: TGTGCCAGCAGTTTCACCGGGACAGACTATGGCTACACCTTC.